This T cell receptor beta chain emerged from a study of blood T cell repertoires in COVID-19. The overall study: In each case, the material was cDNA or gDNA derived from T cells, B-cell-depleted T cells, or PBMCs.

Under the authors' procedure: By means of reference gene primer amplification, nucleated cell counts were estimated. Measured with immunoSEQ multiplex PCR; TCRdb has only the in-frame clones, and not every one. From that table come the V and J calls and clone size; the DNA was used to work out D and trimming. The sample lists roughly 360,000 clones, about 90% occurring once. Clinical history as reported by participants underpinned cohort assignment. Germline lookup yields CDR1 DFQATT and CDR2 SNEGSKA (reference sequence). This CDR3 is built from 18 residues. V dropped 3 bases and J dropped 0 bases, with 21 bases sitting between them.

This sequence originates from a man aged 25-45 years who had recovered from COVID-19. The chain couples TRBV20-1 to TRBJ2-1, with D unresolved. Sequencing was done on a sample of PBMCs or T cells enriched from blood (not recorded which). The DNA for the CDR3 is TGCAGTGCTAGTTTAATCCCTCTTGACACCCTCTCCTACAATGAGCAGTTCTTC. Protein: CSASLIPLDTLSYNEQFF.